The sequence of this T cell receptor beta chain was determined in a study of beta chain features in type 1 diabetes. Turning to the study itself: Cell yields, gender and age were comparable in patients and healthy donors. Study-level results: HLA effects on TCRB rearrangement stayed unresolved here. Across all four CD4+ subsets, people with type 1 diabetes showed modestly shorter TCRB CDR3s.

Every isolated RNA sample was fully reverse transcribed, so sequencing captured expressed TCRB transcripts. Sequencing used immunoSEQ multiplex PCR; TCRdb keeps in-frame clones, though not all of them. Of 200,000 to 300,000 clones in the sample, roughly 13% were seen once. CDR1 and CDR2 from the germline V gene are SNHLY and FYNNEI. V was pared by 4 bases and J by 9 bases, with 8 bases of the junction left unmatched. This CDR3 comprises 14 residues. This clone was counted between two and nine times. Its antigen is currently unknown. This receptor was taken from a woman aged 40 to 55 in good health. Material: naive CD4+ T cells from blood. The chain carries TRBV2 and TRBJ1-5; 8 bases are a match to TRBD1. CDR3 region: CASSGDRTFGPQHF. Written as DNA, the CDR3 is TGTGCCAGCAGTGGGGACAGGACCTTTGGGCCCCAGCATTTT.